This note documents a single T cell receptor beta chain sequence. The antigen remains unidentified. Measured with immunoSEQ multiplex PCR; TCRdb has only the in-frame clones, and not every one. The sample has approximately 98,000 clones; approximately 86% are singletons. The V end was cut by 0 bases, the J end by 2 bases, with 8 bases between. The CDR3 covers 15 residues. Germline loops: CDR1 LGHDT, CDR2 YNNKEL (reference sequence). This sample stems from a study of T cell responses to AZD1222 COVID-19 vaccine. Study-wide results and limits: Possibly, clonal diversity was underestimated; donors were largely white British and included more females.

V and J are TRBV3-1 (or the pseudogene TRBV3-2) and TRBJ1-5; tentative D call: TRBD1 (5 bases). The sequence derives from an adult in good health. The sequencing here drew on peripheral blood, taken on day 0 of AZD1222 vaccination. The chain's CDR3 is CASSQDPGRNQPQHF. CDR3 sequence (DNA): TGTGCCAGCAGCCAAGATCCGGGACGCAATCAGCCCCAGCATTTT.